Listed here are 22 T cell receptor beta chains from one sample, sequenced in a study of blood T cell repertoires in COVID-19. The data were produced by immunoSEQ multiplex PCR, yet TCRdb's version contains in-frame clones alone and is incomplete. The sample has over 350,000 clones; around 89% are singletons. The sequenced sample consisted of peripheral blood. Receptors originate from a woman between 25 and 40 years old with acute or convalescent COVID-19.

The sample holds one count of this clone. The chain couples TRBV5-4 to TRBJ2-5; D not certain. This CDR3 region has 14 residues. The germline gives CDR1 SGHNT, CDR2 YYREEE (reference sequence). V lost 0 bases, J lost 1 base, and 7 bases lay in between. The CDR3 DNA is TGTGCCAGCAGCTTGGTATCTACCCAAGAGACCCAGTACTTC. This translates into CASSLVSTQETQYF.

This rearrangement joins TRBV19 to TRBJ1-5; 8 nucleotides agree with TRBD1. CDR1 is LNHDA and CDR2 is SQIVND in the germline V gene (reference sequence). The CDR3 has 17 amino acids. With V trimmed by 4 bases and J by 6 bases, 14 bases remained unmatched. In nucleotides, the CDR3 is TGTGCCAGTAGTAGAGGACAGGGAAAGGAGTCCGCTCAGCCCCAGCATTTT. Protein product: CASSRGQGKESAQPQHF.

This clone has a single count. The chain joins TRBV27 to TRBJ1-1, with D unresolved. The CDR3 has 20 amino acids. V lost 1 base and J lost 4, with 28 bases in between. Germline CDR1 reads MNHEY; CDR2 reads SMNVEV (reference sequence). The CDR3 loop reads CASSLYQGFEGFRDITEAFF. The CDR3 region has the DNA TGTGCCAGCAGTTTATATCAAGGGTTTGAGGGATTCCGTGATATCACTGAAGCTTTCTTT.

The J gene is TRBJ1-5, the V gene TRBV5-5; TRBD1 aligns across 8 bases. After removal of 4 bases from V and 1 base from J, the junction contained 10 bases not matched to a gene. The CDR3 sequence is 17 residues long. Per the germline V gene, CDR1 is SGHKS and CDR2 is YYEKEE (reference sequence). The CDR3 protein is CASSAPIGQGSNQPQHF. CDR3 DNA: TGTGCCAGCAGCGCCCCGATCGGACAGGGCAGCAATCAGCCCCAGCATTTT.

This clone was observed a few times. CDR3 sequence: CATTGSLGTGELFF. For the CDR3, the DNA is TGTGCCACCACAGGGAGTTTAGGCACCGGGGAGCTGTTTTTT. This chain joins TRBV6-5 and TRBJ2-2, with D possibly TRBD1 on 6 matching bases. Germline CDR1 MNHEY, CDR2 SVGAGI. Trimming stripped 10 bases from V and 4 bases from J, with 16 bases between. The CDR3 totals 14 residues.

The chain links TRBV5-6 to TRBJ2-7, with TRBD2 matching over 8 bases. CDR3 length: 14 residues. V shed 3 bases and J 4 bases; nucleotides not matched to a gene: 6. Germline CDR1 reads SGHDT; CDR2 reads YYEEEE. The CDR3 sequence: CASSSGGRKYEQYF. Written as DNA, the CDR3 is TGTGCCAGCAGCTCGGGGGGGCGCAAATACGAGCAGTACTTC.

The V call is TRBV15, the J call TRBJ1-1; D might be TRBD1 (6 bases). Deletions cut 4 bases from V and 6 bases from J, with 15 bases between. This CDR3 contains 14 residues. In germline, CDR1 is LNHNV, CDR2 YYDKDF (reference sequence). The CDR3 reads CATSTSRGRSEAFF. The CDR3 coding sequence is TGTGCCACCAGCACAAGCAGGGGCCGATCTGAAGCTTTCTTT. The whole variable domain, remainder taken from reference TRBV15 and TRBJ1-1, is DAMVIQNPRYQVTQFGKPVTLSCSQTLNHNVMYWYQQKSSQAPKLLFHYYDKDFNNEADTPDNFQSRRPNTSFCFLDIRSPGLGDTAMYLCATSTSRGRSEAFFGQGTRLTVV.

The CDR3 here is CAWSVEGARSPLHF. In DNA form, the CDR3 reads TGTGCCTGGAGTGTAGAGGGGGCGAGATCACCCCTCCACTTT. The chain joins TRBV30 to TRBJ1-6; 7 bases are a match to TRBD1. Germline CDR1 GTSNPN, CDR2 SVGIG (reference sequence). This CDR3 is built from 14 residues. V was pared by 0 bases and J by 10 bases, with 6 bases of the junction left unmatched. The full variable domain, in which reference TRBV30 and TRBJ1-6 provide the parts outside the CDR3, is SQTIHQWPATLVQPVGSPLSLECTVEGTSNPNLYWYRQAAGRGLQLLFYSVGIGQISSEVPQNLSASRPQDRQFILSSKKLLLSDSGFYLCAWSVEGARSPLHFGNGTRLTVT.

The chain joins TRBV6-5 to TRBJ2-7; TRBD2 matches 7 bases. The CDR3 spans 15 residues. Germline V gene sequence: CDR1 MNHEY, CDR2 SVGAGI. J was trimmed by 3 bases and V by 6 bases; bases with no gene match: 11. The CDR3 DNA is TGTGCCAGCAGCAACCAGCGGGGTGGGGACTACGAGCAGTACTTC. This codes for CASSNQRGGDYEQYF.

The chain has TRBV21-1 and TRBJ2-1; the table calls TRBD1, which could not be checked here. TRBV21-1 is annotated as a pseudogene. This CDR3 has 15 residues. The CDR3 DNA follows: TGTGCCAGCCCCAATTCCCGGACAGGCAACAAGGAGCAGTTCTTC. Its translation is CASPNSRTGNKEQFF.

This clone was seen a few times. This chain connects TRBV7-3 to TRBJ2-2; TRBD2 is a possible D gene (5 bases). Germline loops: CDR1 SGHTA, CDR2 FQGTGA. Trimming stripped 1 base from V and 1 base from J, with 10 bases between. The length of the CDR3 is 16 residues. The CDR3 bases are TGTGCCAGCAGCTTAAATTCGGCGGGGAACACCGGGGAGCTGTTTTTT. Its translation is CASSLNSAGNTGELFF.

This clone was recorded a few times. The chain combines TRBV27 with TRBJ2-2; D is possibly TRBD1 (5 bases). Germline lookup yields CDR1 MNHEY and CDR2 SMNVEV (reference sequence). The CDR3 consists of 14 residues. The V gene lost 7 bases and the J gene lost 7 bases, with 16 bases spanning the gap. The CDR3 here is CASNPAGQLGELFF. CDR3 nucleotide sequence: TGTGCCAGCAACCCCGCAGGGCAGCTCGGGGAGCTGTTTTTT.

V usage is TRBV2 and J usage is TRBJ2-7, with 8 bases lining up with TRBD1. Per germline, CDR1 SNHLY and CDR2 FYNNEI. V shed 5 bases, J shed 3 bases, and the junction held 15 bases outside the gene matches. CDR3 length: 17 amino acids. For the CDR3, the DNA is TGTGCCAGCAGTTCGTGGGCCGACAGGGGCAACTACTACGAGCAGTACTTC. It yields the protein CASSSWADRGNYYEQYF. The full variable domain, its missing parts supplied by reference TRBV2 and TRBJ2-7, is EPEVTQTPSHQVTQMGQEVILRCVPISNHLYFYWYRQILGQKVEFLVSFYNNEISEKSEIFDDQFSVERPDGSNFTLKIRSTKLEDSAMYFCASSSWADRGNYYEQYFGPGTRLTVT.

The chain employs TRBV27 and TRBJ2-7; D might be TRBD2 (7 bases). The CDR3 spans 15 residues. The germline gives CDR1 MNHEY, CDR2 SMNVEV (reference sequence). Trimming left V 7 bases short and J 2 bases short, with 18 bases between. The CDR3 bases are TGTGCCAGCACCACCACCCGGGGGGCCCCCTACGAGCAGTACTTC. Protein sequence: CASTTTRGAPYEQYF.

The chain uses TRBV7-3 and TRBJ2-2; TRBD2 aligns across 10 bases. The CDR3 spans 16 residues. V lost 8 bases to trimming and J lost 0 bases; unmatched junction nucleotides: 6. Germline V gene data show CDR1 as SGHTA and CDR2 as FQGTGA. The CDR3 region is CASGAGGIANTGELFF. The CDR3 DNA reads TGTGCCAGCGGAGCGGGGGGGATAGCGAACACCGGGGAGCTGTTTTTT.

The J gene is TRBJ2-7, the V gene TRBV24-1; TRBD1 aligns across 7 bases. CDR1 is KGHDR and CDR2 is SFDVKD in the germline V gene. Trimming cost V 3 bases and J 6 bases; bases outside gene matches: 7. This CDR3 contains 14 residues. Here the CDR3 DNA reads TGTGCCACCAGTGATCACTCGACAGGGCGCGAGCAGTACTTC. This gives the protein CATSDHSTGREQYF.

V is TRBV5-1 and J is TRBJ2-7, with 8 nucleotides matching TRBD2. Trimming removed 4 bases from V and 2 bases from J; junction bases left unmatched: 17. Germline values: CDR1 SGHRS, CDR2 YFSETQ. The CDR3 runs 18 residues. Written as DNA, the CDR3 is TGCGCCAGCAGCCCATACAAACCGGGACTAGGATTGGCCTACGAGCAGTACTTC. This codes for CASSPYKPGLGLAYEQYF.

The V and J genes are TRBV7-3 and TRBJ2-5, with D unresolved. The CDR3 has 8 residues. V lost 10 bases to trimming and J lost 12 bases, with 9 bases between them. CDR1 SGHTA and CDR2 FQGTGA come from the germline V gene. The CDR3, as DNA: TGTGCCAACCCAACTAAGTACTTC. It specifies CANPTKYF. Looking up the rest from reference TRBV7-3 and TRBJ2-5 gives the full variable domain: GAGVSQTPSNKVTEKGKYVELRCDPISGHTALYWYRQSLGQGPEFLIYFQGTGAADDSGLPNDRFFAVRPEGSVSTLKIQRTERGDSAVYLCANPTKYFGPGTRLLVL.

The chain couples TRBV29-1 to TRBJ2-1; TRBD2 matches 9 bases. With 3 bases clipped from V and 7 bases from J, the junction kept 7 bases outside the gene matches. The germline V gene encodes CDR1 SQVTM and CDR2 ANQGSEA. The CDR3 extends over 14 amino acids. The CDR3 spells CSVDLSGGGNEQFF. CDR3 sequence (DNA): TGCAGCGTTGATCTTAGCGGGGGAGGTAATGAGCAGTTCTTC.

This clone was counted many times. This chain connects TRBV27 to TRBJ2-7, with D unclear. The length of the CDR3 is 14 residues. V lost 4 bases and J lost 2, with 12 bases in between. Germline lookup yields CDR1 MNHEY and CDR2 SMNVEV (reference sequence). CDR3 in DNA: TGTGCCAGCAGTTACCACCACTCCCCCTACGAGCAGTACTTC. It yields the protein CASSYHHSPYEQYF.

The chain has TRBV28 and TRBJ2-1; 8 bases agree with TRBD1. This CDR3 is built from 13 residues. The trim removed 6 bases at V and 9 bases at J, leaving 7 bases unmatched. Germline-derived CDR1 and CDR2 are MDHEN and SYDVKM. The CDR3 protein is CASRPDRVGEQFF. In DNA form, the CDR3 reads TGTGCCAGCAGGCCGGACAGGGTTGGTGAGCAGTTCTTC.

As regards this clone: At one boundary the junction diverges from the germline segment, which might be a read error. The chain links TRBV2 to TRBJ2-1; D is perhaps TRBD1 (5 bases). The CDR3 runs to 17 residues. CDR1 is SNHLY, CDR2 FYNNEI, per germline. The CDR3 nucleotides are TGTGCCAGCAGTGAAGCGCTTCAGGGATTCTTCTACGATGAGCAGTTCTTC. It is translated as CASSEALQGFFYDEQFF.